What follows are 23 T cell receptor beta chains derived from one specimen sequenced in a study of blood T cell repertoires in COVID-19. Sequencing used immunoSEQ multiplex PCR; TCRdb keeps in-frame clones, though not all of them. The table records approximately 130,000 clones, roughly four fifths of them present only once. Material: peripheral blood. All receptors come from a human donor in a cohort sampled during active COVID-19.

This chain joins TRBV4-1 and TRBJ1-5, with 9 bases fitting TRBD1. Germline assignment: CDR1 MGHRA and CDR2 YSYEKL. CDR3 size: 16 residues. J lost 7 bases, V lost 2 bases, and 9 bases had no gene match. CDR3 nucleotide sequence: TGCGCCAGCAGCCAAACTCCGGGACAGGGTGGCCAGCCCCAGCATTTT. Its translation: CASSQTPGQGGQPQHF.

The V gene is TRBV27, the J gene TRBJ2-7; tentative D call: TRBD2 (7 bases). Trimming removed 6 bases from V and 3 bases from J, with 15 bases in between. The CDR3 runs 14 residues. Germline V gene sequence: CDR1 MNHEY, CDR2 SMNVEV (reference sequence). CDR3: CASRGGGGRYEQYF. Written as DNA, the CDR3 is TGTGCCAGCAGGGGAGGGGGGGGCCGCTACGAGCAGTACTTC.

A few counts support this clone. V gene TRBV4-1 combines with J gene TRBJ2-3; no definite D call. This CDR3 is 14 amino acids long. Germline V gene data show CDR1 as MGHRA and CDR2 as YSYEKL. V lost 5 bases and J 2 bases, leaving 11 bases between the germline ends. The CDR3 DNA is TGCGCCAGCAGCGTCGGAGCCGACACAGATACGCAGTATTTT. It translates to CASSVGADTDTQYF.

The chain uses TRBV6-1 and TRBJ1-2, with a tentative D call TRBD1 (5 bases). The CDR3 is made up of 14 amino acids. The germline V gene encodes CDR1 MNHNS and CDR2 SASEGT. V was cut by 2 bases and J by 4 bases, with 11 bases left in between. The CDR3 region is CASSERQGLYGYTF. Here the CDR3 DNA reads TGTGCCAGCAGTGAACGTCAGGGCCTCTATGGCTACACCTTC.

The chain is built from TRBV5-6 and TRBJ1-2; D may be TRBD1 (5 bases). V was shortened by 3 bases and J by 7 bases, with 7 bases between the two germline ends. From germline, CDR1 is SGHDT and CDR2 YYEEEE. The CDR3 length is 11 residues. CDR3 DNA sequence: TGTGCCAGCAGCTCGGGGGGTGGCTACACCTTC. Encoded protein: CASSSGGGYTF.

This clone has a single count. V and J are TRBV27 and TRBJ1-1; possibly TRBD1 for D (6 bases). The CDR3 runs 15 residues. The germline V gene encodes CDR1 MNHEY and CDR2 SMNVEV (reference sequence). Trimming stripped 5 bases from V and 0 bases from J, with 13 bases between. In DNA, the CDR3 is TGTGCCAGCAGTAGAAAAGGGGGAATGAACACTGAAGCTTTCTTT. The encoded protein is CASSRKGGMNTEAFF.

This clone was counted only a few times. The rearrangement joins TRBV29-1 to TRBJ2-7, with D tentatively TRBD2 (6 bases). The germline V and J ends were trimmed by 2 bases and 6 bases, with 17 bases remaining between them. Germline V lookup: CDR1 SQVTM, CDR2 ANQGSEA. The CDR3 runs to 14 residues. CDR3 DNA sequence: TGCAGCGTTGAACCGGGAGACGGATATGCCGAGCAGTACTTC. It codes for CSVEPGDGYAEQYF.

Only one count was recorded for this clone. This chain joins TRBV4-1 and TRBJ1-1; TRBD1 is a possible D gene (5 bases). The germline V gene has CDR1 MGHRA and CDR2 YSYEKL. The CDR3 runs 14 residues. V lost 4 bases to trimming and J lost 1 base, with 10 bases between them. The CDR3 region is CASSPQQGNTEAFF. CDR3 DNA: TGCGCCAGCAGCCCCCAGCAGGGGAACACTGAAGCTTTCTTT.

The sample holds a few counts of this clone. V usage is TRBV20-1 and J usage is TRBJ2-7; a weak D match, TRBD2 (5 bases). V was pared by 6 bases and J by 0 bases, with 21 bases between. CDR1 is DFQATT, CDR2 SNEGSKA, per germline (reference sequence). This CDR3 has 16 residues. The chain's CDR3 is CSASHERSGISYEQYF. CDR3 DNA sequence: TGCAGTGCAAGTCACGAGCGAAGCGGTATCTCCTACGAGCAGTACTTC.

This sequence joins TRBV7-9 and TRBJ2-7, with D perhaps matching TRBD1 (5 bases). The length of the CDR3 is 14 residues. Trimming took 1 base from V and 5 from J, leaving 12 bases between them. Germline CDR1 is SEHNR and CDR2 is FQNEAQ (reference sequence). CDR3 loop: CASSLGGPSNEQYF. The CDR3 DNA reads as TGTGCCAGCAGCTTAGGGGGCCCGAGTAACGAGCAGTACTTC.

J is TRBJ1-2 and V is TRBV21-1; no check of the table's D call, TRBD1, against the DNA was made. TRBV21-1 is recorded as a pseudogene. The CDR3 is made up of 16 amino acids. This CDR3 reads CASSTHSLRGNYDYTF. The CDR3 nucleotides are TGTGCCAGCAGCACGCACTCTCTCAGGGGGAACTATGACTACACCTTC.

The chain combines TRBV6-6 with TRBJ2-3, with a possible D match to TRBD2 (6 bases). Germline V gene lookup returns CDR1 MNHNY and CDR2 SVGAGI (reference sequence). The CDR3 is 15 residues long. V was trimmed by 6 bases and J by 3 bases, leaving 16 bases between them. The CDR3 loop reads CASRGTRRETDTQYF. The CDR3 DNA is TGTGCCAGCAGAGGGACTCGTAGGGAGACAGATACGCAGTATTTT.

The chain couples TRBV5-4 to TRBJ2-7, with no clear D. CDR1 SGHNT and CDR2 YYREEE come from the germline V gene (reference sequence). V lost 0 bases to trimming and J lost 3 bases, with 7 bases between them. The CDR3 is 13 residues long. CDR3 loop: CASSLVADYEQYF. The CDR3, as DNA: TGTGCCAGCAGCTTGGTGGCCGACTACGAGCAGTACTTC.

The chain is built from TRBV29-1 and TRBJ2-3; 7 bases fit TRBD1. Germline assignment: CDR1 SQVTM and CDR2 ANQGSEA. Trimming removed 5 bases from V and 5 bases from J; junction bases left unmatched: 4. The CDR3 has 12 residues. The CDR3 is CSVSTGQDTQYF. CDR3 coding DNA: TGCAGCGTTTCGACAGGGCAAGATACGCAGTATTTT.

The table lists this clone with a few counts. The rearrangement uses TRBV2 and TRBJ2-2; 7 bases line up with TRBD2. The ends lost 4 bases at V and 4 bases at J; junction bases unmatched: 6. The CDR3 sequence is 15 residues long. Looked up from germline, CDR1 is SNHLY and CDR2 is FYNNEI. CDR3 sequence (DNA): TGTGCCAGCAGTGGGGAGCGGGGCCCCACCGGGGAGCTGTTTTTT. This encodes CASSGERGPTGELFF.

The chain uses TRBV18 and TRBJ2-7, with 9 bases fitting TRBD1. From germline, CDR1 is KGHSH and CDR2 LQKENI. This CDR3 comprises 16 residues. Trimming took 2 bases from V and 4 from J; bases not matched to a gene: 9. The chain's CDR3 is CASSPRERQGVYEQYF. In nucleotides, the CDR3 is TGTGCCAGCTCACCAAGGGAGCGACAGGGGGTGTACGAGCAGTACTTC.

This clone was seen more than once but under ten times. The chain links TRBV20-1 to TRBJ2-3; 8 bases fit TRBD2. J lost 6 bases, V lost 3 bases, and 14 bases had no gene match. There are 16 residues in the CDR3. Looked up from germline, CDR1 is DFQATT and CDR2 is SNEGSKA (reference sequence). DNA for the CDR3: TGCAGTGCTAGTGGACTAGCCCTAGGGCGGTACGATACGCAGTATTTT. Encoded protein: CSASGLALGRYDTQYF.

This clone was recorded at least ten times. V and J are TRBV10-3 and TRBJ2-7; 8 positions match TRBD2. The V gene's germline CDR1 is ENHRY and CDR2 SYGVKD. Trimming cost V 3 bases and J 0 bases; bases outside gene matches: 10. The CDR3 consists of 17 residues. The CDR3 loop reads CAISDPNESGGSYEQYF. The CDR3 DNA reads TGTGCCATCAGTGACCCGAATGAAAGCGGGGGCTCCTACGAGCAGTACTTC.

The genes are TRBV28 and TRBJ1-2; D perhaps matches TRBD1 (5 bases). The CDR3 has 11 amino acids. Trimming removed 6 bases at V and 4 bases at J, with 6 bases between. Germline V CDR1 and CDR2: MDHEN, SYDVKM. CDR3 sequence (DNA): TGTGCCAGCAGACAGGTCTATGGCTACACCTTC. Residues: CASRQVYGYTF.

J is TRBJ1-5 and V is TRBV5-1; D uncertain. The V gene's germline CDR1 is SGHRS and CDR2 YFSETQ. Trimming took off 2 bases at V and 0 bases at J, with 21 bases between the two ends. The CDR3 runs 19 residues. The CDR3, as DNA: TGCGCCAGCAGCTTCCCCAGGAACGATCTAGCAAATAGCAATCAGCCCCAGCATTTT. Protein sequence: CASSFPRNDLANSNQPQHF.

The chain has TRBV18 and TRBJ2-7; 7 bases align to TRBD1. This CDR3 contains 14 residues. Germline loops: CDR1 KGHSH, CDR2 LQKENI. With V trimmed by 3 bases and J by 1 base, 3 bases remained unmatched. The chain's CDR3 is CASSPETGSYEQYF. The CDR3 DNA follows: TGTGCCAGCTCACCGGAGACAGGGTCCTACGAGCAGTACTTC.

This clone was picked up one time. The chain joins TRBV10-1 to TRBJ1-4; the D gene is possibly TRBD1 (6 bases). With 6 bases removed from V and 5 bases from J, the gap between germline ends came to 13 bases. This CDR3 spans 14 amino acids. Germline CDR1 WNHNN, CDR2 SYGVQD (reference sequence). CDR3: CASSPGGPNEKLFF. Here the CDR3 DNA reads TGCGCCAGCAGCCCGGGGGGCCCAAATGAAAAACTGTTTTTT.

In its sample, this clone was seen once. This chain connects TRBV30 to TRBJ1-1, with 7 nucleotides matching TRBD1. Trimming cost V 2 bases and J 5 bases; bases outside gene matches: 11. This CDR3 has 15 residues. CDR1 GTSNPN and CDR2 SVGIG come from the germline V gene (reference sequence). The CDR3 nucleotides read TGTGCCTGGAGTTTTCGACAGGGAACAATGACTGAAGCTTTCTTT. Its protein product is CAWSFRQGTMTEAFF.